These 27 T cell receptor beta chains came from one sample sequenced in a study of T cells in Graves' hyperthyroidism and ophthalmopathy. From RNA transcripts, TCR beta CDR3 regions were amplified. The TCR CDR3 was amplified in a first-round RT-PCR using the HTBI primer set. A single record per CDR3 protein comes from TCRdb applying MiXCR to the multiplex PCR reads. The sample has 700,000 to 850,000 distinct CDR3 sequences; roughly a third are singletons. Sequences were obtained from blood. The receptors come from a woman aged 40 to 49 with Graves' hyperthyroidism.

This chain links TRBV6-5 with TRBJ1-2, with D hard to call. The V end lost 4 bases, the J end lost 6 bases, and 9 bases lay between the germline ends. In germline, CDR1 is MNHEY, CDR2 SVGAGI. There are 12 residues in the CDR3. The CDR3 DNA reads TGTGCCAGCAGTTCGGCCCGGGATGGCTACACCTTC. Its translation is CASSSARDGYTF.

In regard to this clonotype: A junction end diverges from the germline sequence, so it may reflect a read error. The chain joins TRBV10-2 to TRBJ1-1, with 9 bases lining up with TRBD1. This CDR3 region has 13 residues. CDR1 and CDR2 from the germline V gene are WSHSY and SAAADI. This CDR3 is CASSPGQGLGAFF. CDR3 in DNA: TGTGCCAGCAGCCCAGGACAGGGGTTAGGAGCTTTCTTT.

J is TRBJ1-2 and V is TRBV20-1; no reliable D call. The CDR3 loop spans 15 amino acids. Looked up from germline, CDR1 is DFQATT and CDR2 is SNEGSKA (reference sequence). With 6 bases removed from V and 0 bases from J, the gap between germline ends came to 17 bases. CDR3 coding DNA: TGCAGTGCAGGAACGAACTTGTTGTCTAACTATGGCTACACCTTC. The encoded protein is CSAGTNLLSNYGYTF.

The chain has TRBV12-3 or TRBV12-4 and TRBJ2-7; weak D call: TRBD1 (5 bases). V lost 6 bases to trimming and J lost 2 bases, with 17 bases between them. CDR3 length: 15 residues. The CDR3 DNA reads as TGTGCCAGCAGCCTAATACCGGACACCCCCTACGAGCAGTACTTC. It is translated as CASSLIPDTPYEQYF.

Worth noting for this clonotype: One base away lies a much larger clone, so this may be a sequencing read error. This chain connects TRBV20-1 to TRBJ2-7; D is possibly TRBD2 (7 bases). The CDR3 totals 14 residues. Germline V gene data show CDR1 as DFQATT and CDR2 as SNEGSKA (reference sequence). This chain's CDR3 is CGAPRGTTFGEQYF. CDR3 nucleotide sequence: TGCGGTGCGCCGAGGGGGACTACTTTTGGCGAGCAGTACTTC.

In its sample, this clonotype was seen many times. The chain recombines TRBV24-1 with TRBJ1-5; 7 bases are shared with TRBD1. The germline CDR1 and CDR2 sequences are KGHDR and SFDVKD. The CDR3 runs 15 residues. V dropped 3 bases and J dropped 6; count of bases not matched to a gene: 7. For the CDR3, the DNA is TGTGCCACCAGTGATCGACAGGGTGTCAGTCAGCCCCAGCATTTT. It is translated as CATSDRQGVSQPQHF.

Turning to this clonotype: Since a much larger clone is just one base distant, this may be a read error. This chain connects TRBV7-9 to TRBJ1-4; D is uncertain. CDR1 and CDR2 (germline): SEHNR, FQNEAQ (reference sequence). The CDR3 covers 13 residues. CDR3 nucleotide sequence: TGTGCCAGCAGCTTAAGCCAGCATGAAAAACTGCTTTTT. As protein: CASSLSQHEKLLF.

This clonotype was counted at least ten times. The rearrangement joins TRBV7-2 to TRBJ1-4; D ambiguous. This CDR3 is 14 amino acids long. Trimming shortened V by 5 bases and J by 0 bases, and 7 bases separated the two germline ends. Germline lookup yields CDR1 SGHTA and CDR2 FQGNSA. The CDR3 reads CASSPTATNEKLFF. In DNA, the CDR3 is TGTGCCAGCAGCCCGACGGCAACTAATGAAAAACTGTTTTTT.

This clonotype was counted only a few times. At one boundary the junction diverges from the germline segment, which might be a read error. This chain connects TRBV5-1 to TRBJ1-2; D is ambiguous. The CDR3 consists of 15 residues. In germline, CDR1 is SGHRS, CDR2 YFSETQ. DNA for the CDR3: TGTGCCAGCAGCTTAATCAGCGCAGATAACTATGGCTACACCTTC. Translating it yields CASSLISADNYGYTF.

In its sample, this clonotype was seen a few times. The CDR3 DNA follows: TGTGCCAGCAGCACACCCCCGGGGGTGGGGTTGAACACTGAAGCTTTCTTT. It is translated as CASSTPPGVGLNTEAFF. This chain links TRBV13 with TRBJ1-1, with D perhaps matching TRBD1 (5 bases). CDR3 length: 17 residues. V lost 5 bases, J lost 0 bases, and 19 bases lay in between. Germline CDR1 reads PRHDT; CDR2 reads FYEKMQ (reference sequence).

This clonotype was observed a few times. The chain is built from TRBV5-1 and TRBJ1-4; perhaps TRBD1 as D (6 bases). This CDR3 comprises 14 residues. Deletions cut 4 bases from V and 4 bases from J, with 11 bases between. The germline CDR1 and CDR2 sequences are SGHRS and YFSETQ. The CDR3 DNA sequence: TGCGCCAGCAGCGGGGGGGCAGTTAATGAAAAACTGTTTTTT. Translating it yields CASSGGAVNEKLFF.

This clonotype showed up just a few times. The V gene is TRBV4-3, the J gene TRBJ2-2; D gene ambiguous. Trimming took off 1 base at V and 6 bases at J, with 6 bases between the two ends. CDR3 size: 13 residues. Germline CDR1 LGHNA, CDR2 YSLEER. The DNA for the CDR3 is TGCGCCAGCAGCCAAGCAGGTTCCGGGGAGCTGTTTTTT. Amino acid sequence: CASSQAGSGELFF.

Turning to this clonotype: The junction departs from germline at one end; a sequencing error may be responsible. In nucleotides, the CDR3 is TGCGCCAGCAGCCAAAACGGCCGGACGGCATCCTACGAGCAGTACTTC. This translates into CASSQNGRTASYEQYF. The chain links TRBV7-9 to TRBJ2-7, with D unresolved. CDR1 is SEHNR, CDR2 FQNEAQ, per germline (reference sequence). The CDR3 is 16 amino acids.

This clonotype was counted many times. The chain employs TRBV24-1 and TRBJ1-3; the D is unclear. The CDR3 runs 13 residues. Trimming cost V 5 bases and J 2 bases, with 6 bases left between them. The germline V gene encodes CDR1 KGHDR and CDR2 SFDVKD. Here the CDR3 reads CATSGGAGNTIYF. CDR3 bases: TGTGCCACCAGTGGTGGAGCTGGAAACACCATATATTTT.

The rearrangement links TRBV25-1 to TRBJ2-7; 11 bases match TRBD1. Germline CDR1 MGHDK, CDR2 SYGVNS. The J segment lost 4 bases and the V segment lost 11 bases, leaving 4 bases of the junction unmatched. The CDR3 consists of 12 residues. In DNA, the CDR3 is TGTGCCCGGACAGGGGGCAGATACGAGCAGTACTTC. It encodes CARTGGRYEQYF.

Many counts were recorded for this clonotype. The gene calls are TRBV11-2 and TRBJ1-5; a possible D gene is TRBD1 (5 bases). Germline CDR1 reads SGHAT; CDR2 reads FQNNGV. V gave up 0 bases and J gave up 3 bases, with 9 bases separating them. This CDR3 has 15 residues. CDR3 amino acids: CASSLDGGFNQPQHF. CDR3 nucleotides: TGTGCCAGCAGCTTAGATGGGGGGTTCAATCAGCCCCAGCATTTT.

Notes on this clonotype: Relative to the germline gene, one junction end is altered; a read error may explain this. The gene calls are TRBV7-2 and TRBJ2-6, with D unresolved. Germline CDR1 and CDR2: SGHTA and FQGNSA. The CDR3 sequence is 16 residues long. In DNA, the CDR3 is TGCGCCAGCAGCCAAGATTTGGCCTATGGGGCCAACGTCCTGACTTTC. Its protein product is CASSQDLAYGANVLTF.

In this sample, this clonotype turned up once. The chain has TRBV10-2 and TRBJ2-5; 8 bases are shared with TRBD1. The CDR3 totals 13 residues. V was pared by 10 bases and J by 10 bases, with 14 bases of the junction left unmatched. Germline V gene lookup returns CDR1 WSHSY and CDR2 SAAADI. CDR3 nucleotides: TGCGCCACCGGACAGGGTTGGAGAAGCCACCAGTACTTC. This codes for CATGQGWRSHQYF.

This clonotype was seen many times. The chain employs TRBV6-5 and TRBJ1-5, with D uncertain. Trimming pared 6 bases from V and 5 bases from J, leaving 20 bases between. CDR1 and CDR2 (germline): MNHEY, SVGAGI. This CDR3 contains 16 residues. CDR3 residues: CASSHHGLGKDQPQHF. Written as DNA, the CDR3 is TGTGCCAGCAGCCACCACGGACTAGGGAAGGATCAGCCCCAGCATTTT.

This chain links TRBV19 with TRBJ2-5; 10 bases align to TRBD2. V lost 6 bases, J lost 4 bases, and 8 bases stayed unmatched. Germline V gene lookup returns CDR1 LNHDA and CDR2 SQIVND (reference sequence). This CDR3 spans 15 amino acids. In nucleotides, the CDR3 is TGTGCCAGTAGGAAACTAGCGGGGAACACAGAGACCCAGTACTTC. Encoded protein: CASRKLAGNTETQYF. The full variable domain, completed using reference TRBV19 and TRBJ2-5, is DGGITQSPKYLFRKEGQNVTLSCEQNLNHDAMYWYRQDPGQGLRLIYYSQIVNDFQKGDIAEGYSVSREKKESFPLTVTSAQKNPTAFYLCASRKLAGNTETQYFGPGTRLLVL.

The chain employs TRBV19 and TRBJ1-2; 11 bases align to TRBD1. CDR3 length equals 14 residues. V dropped 5 bases and J dropped 7; count of bases not matched to a gene: 6. CDR1 and CDR2 from the germline V gene are LNHDA and SQIVND (reference sequence). The CDR3 spells CASSAGQGAFGYTF. CDR3 DNA: TGTGCCAGTAGTGCAGGACAGGGGGCCTTTGGCTACACCTTC.

There are many counts of this clonotype. V usage is TRBV20-1 and J usage is TRBJ2-7, with 10 bases matching TRBD2. The germline CDR1 and CDR2 sequences are DFQATT and SNEGSKA (reference sequence). The J segment lost 5 bases and the V segment lost 6 bases, leaving 10 bases of the junction unmatched. The CDR3 extends over 14 amino acids. The CDR3 reads CSATSAGGTHEQYF. For the CDR3, the DNA is TGCAGTGCCACCTCAGCGGGGGGGACTCACGAGCAGTACTTC.

This clonotype turned up a few times. This chain connects TRBV7-9 to TRBJ2-7; a weak D match, TRBD2 (5 bases). Deletions cut 1 base from V and 0 bases from J, with 16 bases between. The CDR3 is made up of 17 amino acids. Per the germline V gene, CDR1 is SEHNR and CDR2 is FQNEAQ (reference sequence). The CDR3 region is CASSLVGLAHSSYEQYF. The DNA of the CDR3 is TGTGCCAGCAGCTTAGTCGGGCTAGCCCACAGCTCCTACGAGCAGTACTTC.

V usage is TRBV12-3 or TRBV12-4 and J usage is TRBJ2-7; 7 bases are shared with TRBD1. The V and J ends lost 7 bases and 3 bases, in that order; junction bases with no gene match: 6. The CDR3 contains 13 residues. The CDR3, as DNA: TGTGCCAGCAAGGGCAGGGGGTACTACGAGCAGTACTTC. It specifies CASKGRGYYEQYF.

The sample holds a few counts of this clonotype. The rearrangement uses TRBV6-5 and TRBJ1-1; no clear D. The germline gives CDR1 MNHEY, CDR2 SVGAGI. V shed 0 bases and J shed 0 bases, with 5 bases lying between them. The CDR3 extends over 14 amino acids. Here the CDR3 DNA reads TGTGCCAGCAGTTACTCGGGAGTGAACACTGAAGCTTTCTTT. Its protein is CASSYSGVNTEAFF.

The CDR3 is CASSIGFRVRNTEAFF. DNA of the CDR3: TGTGCCAGTAGTATAGGCTTCAGGGTTCGGAACACTGAAGCTTTCTTT. The chain combines TRBV19 with TRBJ1-1, with a weak D call TRBD1 (5 bases). In germline, CDR1 is LNHDA, CDR2 SQIVND (reference sequence). Trimming removed 1 base from V and 1 base from J, with 13 bases in between. This CDR3 region has 16 residues.

A single count supports this clonotype. One end of the junction varies from germline; a read error may be responsible. The chain has TRBV10-3 and TRBJ2-7, with TRBD1 matching over 9 bases. The CDR3 has 17 amino acids. Germline V gives CDR1 ENHRY, CDR2 SYGVKD. CDR3 in amino acids: CGISPGQGLGQGYEQYF. CDR3 DNA sequence: TGTGGCATCAGTCCGGGCCAAGGGTTGGGACAGGGTTACGAGCAGTACTTC.